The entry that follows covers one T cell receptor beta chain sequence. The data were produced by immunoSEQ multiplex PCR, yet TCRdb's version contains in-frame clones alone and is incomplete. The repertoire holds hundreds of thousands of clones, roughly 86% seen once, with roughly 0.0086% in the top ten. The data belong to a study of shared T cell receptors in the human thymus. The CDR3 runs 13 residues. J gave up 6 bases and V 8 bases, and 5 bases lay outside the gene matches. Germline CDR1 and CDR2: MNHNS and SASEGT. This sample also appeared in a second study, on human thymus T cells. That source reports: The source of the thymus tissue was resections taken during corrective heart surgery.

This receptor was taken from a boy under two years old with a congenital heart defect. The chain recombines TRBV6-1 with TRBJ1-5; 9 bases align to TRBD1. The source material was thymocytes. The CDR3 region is CASGGTGSQPQHF. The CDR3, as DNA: TGTGCCAGCGGCGGGACAGGGTCTCAGCCCCAGCATTTT.